The next 9 T cell receptor beta chains were all read from a single sample in a study of cytomegalovirus exposure and HLA in healthy donors. The PCR used 60 Vbeta and 13 Jbeta primers. The data were produced by immunoSEQ multiplex PCR, yet TCRdb's version contains in-frame clones alone and is incomplete. The table shows about 250,000 clones, with 85% to 95% occurring only once. The sample comprised PBMCs. The receptors were gathered from a girl under 10 years old in good health and CMV-seronegative.

This sequence joins TRBV6-1 and TRBJ1-2; TRBD1 matches 9 bases. The CDR3 is made up of 16 amino acids. Trimming took 2 bases from V and 6 from J; bases not matched to a gene: 10. Per the germline V gene, CDR1 is MNHNS and CDR2 is SASEGT. The CDR3 loop is CASSERDRVVYDGYTF. CDR3 bases: TGTGCCAGCAGTGAACGGGACAGGGTGGTGTATGATGGCTACACCTTC.

The chain recombines TRBV4-2 with TRBJ2-2, with unresolved D. From germline, CDR1 is LGHNA and CDR2 YNFKEQ. This CDR3 has 14 amino acids. Trimming stripped 0 bases from V and 6 bases from J, with 8 bases between. The CDR3 DNA follows: TGTGCCAGCAGCCAAGATGGCGGTCCCGGGGAGCTGTTTTTT. Translating it yields CASSQDGGPGELFF.

The J gene is TRBJ1-4, the V gene TRBV6-5, with unresolved D. Trimming left V 3 bases short and J 14 bases short, with 13 bases between. Germline values: CDR1 MNHEY, CDR2 SVGAGI. The CDR3 totals 12 residues. CDR3 amino acids: CASSYSGKQLFF. The CDR3 DNA follows: TGTGCCAGCAGTTATTCGGGAAAACAGCTGTTTTTT.

V usage is TRBV4-1 and J usage is TRBJ1-4; 7 bases are shared with TRBD1. Germline V lookup: CDR1 MGHRA, CDR2 YSYEKL. The junction had 14 bases not matched to a gene; V was cut back by 0 bases and J by 7 bases. This CDR3 has 18 residues. CDR3 region: CASSQEKAGGISSEKLFF. The CDR3 nucleotides are TGCGCCAGCAGCCAAGAGAAGGCAGGGGGGATTTCGAGTGAAAAACTGTTTTTT.

The CDR3 is CATLPGSDYGYTF. The CDR3, as DNA: TGTGCCACCTTACCGGGGAGCGACTATGGCTACACCTTC. This chain links TRBV18 with TRBJ1-2; D uncertain. The germline V and J ends were trimmed by 10 bases and 3 bases, with 15 bases remaining between them. This CDR3 has 13 residues. Germline CDR1 and CDR2: KGHSH and LQKENI.

In this sample, this clone turned up once. J is TRBJ2-2 and V is TRBV6-6; the match to TRBD2 covers 8 bases. V shed 5 bases and J 6 bases; nucleotides not matched to a gene: 8. CDR3 size: 15 residues. Germline CDR1 MNHNY, CDR2 SVGAGI (reference sequence). The chain's CDR3 is CASSRPGREAGELFF. CDR3 coding DNA: TGTGCCAGCAGTCGGCCGGGGCGGGAGGCCGGGGAGCTGTTTTTT.

The V call is TRBV7-6, the J call TRBJ2-1, with unresolved D. The germline V gene encodes CDR1 SGHVS and CDR2 FNYEAQ. Trimming shortened V by 4 bases and J by 0 bases, and 4 bases separated the two germline ends. The CDR3 runs to 13 residues. DNA for the CDR3: TGTGCCAGCAGCTCAATCTCCTACAATGAGCAGTTCTTC. Its translation is CASSSISYNEQFF.

On this clone itself: Other DNA sequences of this sample code for an identical CDR3. The chain recombines TRBV6-5 with TRBJ1-5; weak D call: TRBD1 (6 bases). The CDR3 has 14 residues. Germline V gene lookup returns CDR1 MNHEY and CDR2 SVGAGI. V was trimmed by 3 bases and J by 2 bases, leaving 8 bases between them. CDR3 DNA sequence: TGTGCCAGCAGTTATCGGACAGGCAATCAGCCCCAGCATTTT. It translates to CASSYRTGNQPQHF.

This chain links TRBV30 with TRBJ1-6; the D is unclear. This CDR3 spans 12 amino acids. Trimming left V 4 bases short and J 8 bases short, with 9 bases between. Germline-derived CDR1 and CDR2 are GTSNPN and SVGIG (reference sequence). This chain's CDR3 is CAWTGRDSPLHF. The CDR3 nucleotides are TGTGCCTGGACTGGGAGAGATTCACCCCTCCACTTT.